This T cell receptor (beta chain) derives from a study of T cell responses to AZD1222 COVID-19 vaccine. Study-level findings and limits: Repertoire samples came only from after the peak T cell response.

Only in-frame clones appear in the TCRdb table, and some are missing; sequencing was by immunoSEQ multiplex PCR. This table holds about 200,000 clones, about 94% found once. Concerning this clone: What it recognizes is unknown.

The CDR3 length is 14 residues. CDR1 and CDR2 from the germline V gene are MDHEN and SYDVKM. V shed 6 bases and J shed 7 bases, with 13 bases lying between them. This chain connects TRBV28 to TRBJ1-6; tentative D call: TRBD1 (6 bases). This receptor was taken from an adult who received the MenACWY meningococcal vaccine as a control. The sample here was peripheral blood, taken 28 days after the second dose of the MenACWY control vaccine. The CDR3 here is CASSLGGGNSPLHF. CDR3 nucleotides: TGTGCCAGCAGCCTAGGGGGGGGGAATTCACCCCTCCACTTT. The full variable domain, in which reference TRBV28 and TRBJ1-6 provide the parts outside the CDR3, is DVKVTQSSRYLVKRTGEKVFLECVQDMDHENMFWYRQDPGLGLRLIYFSYDVKMKEKGDIPEGYSVSREKKERFSLILESASTNQTSMYLCASSLGGGNSPLHFGNGTRLTVT.